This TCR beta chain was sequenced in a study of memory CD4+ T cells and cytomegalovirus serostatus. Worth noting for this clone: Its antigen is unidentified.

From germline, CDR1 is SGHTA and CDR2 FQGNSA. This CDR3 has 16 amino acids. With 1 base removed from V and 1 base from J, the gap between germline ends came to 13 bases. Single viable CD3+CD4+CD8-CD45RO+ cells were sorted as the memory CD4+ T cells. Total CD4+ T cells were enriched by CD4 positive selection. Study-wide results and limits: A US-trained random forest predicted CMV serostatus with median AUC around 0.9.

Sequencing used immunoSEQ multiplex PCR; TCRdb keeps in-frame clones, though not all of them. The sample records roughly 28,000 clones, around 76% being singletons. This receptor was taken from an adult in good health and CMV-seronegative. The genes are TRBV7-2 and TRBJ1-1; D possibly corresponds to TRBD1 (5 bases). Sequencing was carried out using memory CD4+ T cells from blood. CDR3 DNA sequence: TGTGCCAGCAGCTTAGTCCTGGGGGTGACGAACACTGAAGCTTTCTTT. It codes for CASSLVLGVTNTEAFF.